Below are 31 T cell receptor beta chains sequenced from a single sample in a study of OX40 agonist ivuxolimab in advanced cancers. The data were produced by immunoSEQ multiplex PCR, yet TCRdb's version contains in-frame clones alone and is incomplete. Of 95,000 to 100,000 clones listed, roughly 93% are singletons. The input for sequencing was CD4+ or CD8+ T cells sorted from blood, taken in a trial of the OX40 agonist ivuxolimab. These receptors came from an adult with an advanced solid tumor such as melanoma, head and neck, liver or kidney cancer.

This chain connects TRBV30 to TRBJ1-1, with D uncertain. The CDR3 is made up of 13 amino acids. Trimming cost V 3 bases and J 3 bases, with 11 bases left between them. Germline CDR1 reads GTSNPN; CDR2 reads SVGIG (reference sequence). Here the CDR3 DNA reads TGTGCCTGGAGGTGGCTGATGGACACTGAAGCTTTCTTT. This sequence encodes CAWRWLMDTEAFF.

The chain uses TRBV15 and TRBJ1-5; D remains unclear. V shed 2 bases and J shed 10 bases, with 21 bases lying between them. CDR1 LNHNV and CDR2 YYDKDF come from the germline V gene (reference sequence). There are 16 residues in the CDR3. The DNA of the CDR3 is TGTGCCACCAGCAGAACCCTCGGGCCAGATCAACACCCCCAGCATTTT. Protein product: CATSRTLGPDQHPQHF.

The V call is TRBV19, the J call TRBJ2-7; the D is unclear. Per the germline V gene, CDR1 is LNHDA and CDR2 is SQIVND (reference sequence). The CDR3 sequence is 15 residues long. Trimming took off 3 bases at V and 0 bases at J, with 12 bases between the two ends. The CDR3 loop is CASSILEPSSYEQYF. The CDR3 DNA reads TGTGCCAGTAGTATTCTGGAACCGAGCTCCTACGAGCAGTACTTC. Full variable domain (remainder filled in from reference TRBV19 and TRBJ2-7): DGGITQSPKYLFRKEGQNVTLSCEQNLNHDAMYWYRQDPGQGLRLIYYSQIVNDFQKGDIAEGYSVSREKKESFPLTVTSAQKNPTAFYLCASSILEPSSYEQYFGPGTRLTVT.

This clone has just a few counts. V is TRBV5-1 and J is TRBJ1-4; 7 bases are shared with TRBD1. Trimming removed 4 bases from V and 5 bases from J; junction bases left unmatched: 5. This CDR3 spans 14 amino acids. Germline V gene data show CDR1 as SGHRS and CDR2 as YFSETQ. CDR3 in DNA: TGCGCCAGCAGCATGGGACAGATGAATGAAAAACTGTTTTTT. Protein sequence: CASSMGQMNEKLFF.

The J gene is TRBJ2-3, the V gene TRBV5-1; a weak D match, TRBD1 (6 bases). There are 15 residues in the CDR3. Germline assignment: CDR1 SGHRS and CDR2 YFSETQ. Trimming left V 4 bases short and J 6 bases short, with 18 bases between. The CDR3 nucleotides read TGCGCCAGCAGCGTACAAGTAGGGGGTGAGGATACGCAGTATTTT. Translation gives CASSVQVGGEDTQYF.

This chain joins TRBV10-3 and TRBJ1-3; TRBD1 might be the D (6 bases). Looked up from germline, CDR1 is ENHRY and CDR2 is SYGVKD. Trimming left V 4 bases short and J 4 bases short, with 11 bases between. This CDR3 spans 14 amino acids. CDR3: CAISVTGPGNTIYF. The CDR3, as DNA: TGTGCCATCAGTGTAACAGGGCCGGGAAACACCATATATTTT.

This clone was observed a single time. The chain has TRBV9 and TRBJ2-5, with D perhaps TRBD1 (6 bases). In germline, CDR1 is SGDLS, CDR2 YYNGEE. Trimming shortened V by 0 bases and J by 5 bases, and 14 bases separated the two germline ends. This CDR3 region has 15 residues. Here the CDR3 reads CASSVGPGELETQYF. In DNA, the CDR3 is TGTGCCAGCAGCGTAGGCCCAGGGGAATTGGAGACCCAGTACTTC.

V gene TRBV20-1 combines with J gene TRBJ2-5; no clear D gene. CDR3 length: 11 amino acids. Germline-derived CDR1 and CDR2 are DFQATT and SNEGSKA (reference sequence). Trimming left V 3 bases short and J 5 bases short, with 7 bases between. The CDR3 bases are TGCAGTGCTAGTACAATCGAGACCCAGTACTTC. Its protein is CSASTIETQYF.

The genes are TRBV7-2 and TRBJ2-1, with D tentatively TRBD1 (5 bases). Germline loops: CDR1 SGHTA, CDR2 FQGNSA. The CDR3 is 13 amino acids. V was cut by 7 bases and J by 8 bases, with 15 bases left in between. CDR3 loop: CASTLGPRDEQFF. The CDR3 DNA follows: TGTGCCAGCACCCTTGGGCCCAGGGATGAGCAGTTCTTC.

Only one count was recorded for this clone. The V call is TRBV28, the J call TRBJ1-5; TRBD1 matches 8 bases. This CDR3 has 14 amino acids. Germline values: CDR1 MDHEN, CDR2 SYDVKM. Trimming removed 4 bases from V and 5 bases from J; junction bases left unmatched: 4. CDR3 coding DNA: TGTGCCAGCAGTTCTGGACAGGGCCATCAGCCCCAGCATTTT. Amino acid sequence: CASSSGQGHQPQHF.

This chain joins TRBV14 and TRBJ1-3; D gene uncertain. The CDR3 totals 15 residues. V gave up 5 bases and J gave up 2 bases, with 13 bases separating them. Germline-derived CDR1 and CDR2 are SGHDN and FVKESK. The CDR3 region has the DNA TGTGCCAGCAGCTCCTTGGGGATCGCTGGAAACACCATATATTTT. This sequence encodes CASSSLGIAGNTIYF.

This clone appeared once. The CDR3 bases are TGTGCCAGCAGCGTAGTTGCTAGCGGGAGCACAGATACGCAGTATTTT. The encoded protein is CASSVVASGSTDTQYF. The chain couples TRBV9 to TRBJ2-3; TRBD2 matches 8 bases. Per the germline V gene, CDR1 is SGDLS and CDR2 is YYNGEE. This CDR3 comprises 16 residues. After removal of 0 bases from V and 0 bases from J, the junction contained 3 bases not matched to a gene.

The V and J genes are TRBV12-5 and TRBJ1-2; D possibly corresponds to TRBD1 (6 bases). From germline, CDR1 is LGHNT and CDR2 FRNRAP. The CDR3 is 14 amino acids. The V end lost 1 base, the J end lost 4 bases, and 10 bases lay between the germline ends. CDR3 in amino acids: CASGLEGVTYGYTF. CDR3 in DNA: TGTGCTAGTGGTTTGGAGGGGGTCACCTATGGCTACACCTTC. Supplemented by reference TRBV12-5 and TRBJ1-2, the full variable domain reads DARVTQTPRHKVTEMGQEVTMRCQPILGHNTVFWYRQTMMQGLELLAYFRNRAPLDDSGMPKDRFSAEMPDATLATLKIQPSEPRDSAVYFCASGLEGVTYGYTFGSGTRLTVV.

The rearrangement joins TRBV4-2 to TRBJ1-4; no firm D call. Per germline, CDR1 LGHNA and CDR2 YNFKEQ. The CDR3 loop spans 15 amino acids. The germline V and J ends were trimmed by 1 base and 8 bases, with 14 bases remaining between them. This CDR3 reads CASSQAGGKDEKLFF. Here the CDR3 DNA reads TGTGCCAGCAGCCAAGCGGGAGGGAAAGACGAAAAACTGTTTTTT.

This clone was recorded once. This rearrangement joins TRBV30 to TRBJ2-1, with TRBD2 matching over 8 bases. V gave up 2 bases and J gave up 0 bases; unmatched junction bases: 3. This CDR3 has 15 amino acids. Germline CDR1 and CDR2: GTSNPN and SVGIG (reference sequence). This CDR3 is CAWSRGGSSYNEQFF. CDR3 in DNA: TGTGCCTGGAGTCGGGGGGGGAGCTCCTACAATGAGCAGTTCTTC.

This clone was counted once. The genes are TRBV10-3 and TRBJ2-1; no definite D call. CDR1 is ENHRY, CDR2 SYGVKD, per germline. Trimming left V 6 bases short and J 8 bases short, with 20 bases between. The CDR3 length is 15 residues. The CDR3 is CAIRQDVRTTHEQFF. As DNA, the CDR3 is TGTGCCATCAGGCAGGACGTAAGAACAACCCATGAGCAGTTCTTC.

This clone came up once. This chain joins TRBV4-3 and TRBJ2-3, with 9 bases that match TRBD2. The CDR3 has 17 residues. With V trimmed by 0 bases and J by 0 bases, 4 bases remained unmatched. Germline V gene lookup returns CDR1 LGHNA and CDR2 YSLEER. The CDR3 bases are TGCGCCAGCAGCCAAGATCGAACTAGCGGGAGCACAGATACGCAGTATTTT. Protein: CASSQDRTSGSTDTQYF.

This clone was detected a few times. The CDR3: CASSRQDYGYTF. DNA of the CDR3: TGTGCCAGTAGTAGACAGGATTATGGCTACACCTTC. V and J are TRBV19 and TRBJ1-2, with a tentative D call TRBD1 (6 bases). Between the trimmed V and J ends, which lost 4 bases and 5 bases, there was a span of 8 bases. Germline CDR1 is LNHDA and CDR2 is SQIVND (reference sequence). The CDR3 is 12 amino acids. The full variable domain, its missing parts supplied by reference TRBV19 and TRBJ1-2, is DGGITQSPKYLFRKEGQNVTLSCEQNLNHDAMYWYRQDPGQGLRLIYYSQIVNDFQKGDIAEGYSVSREKKESFPLTVTSAQKNPTAFYLCASSRQDYGYTFGSGTRLTVV.

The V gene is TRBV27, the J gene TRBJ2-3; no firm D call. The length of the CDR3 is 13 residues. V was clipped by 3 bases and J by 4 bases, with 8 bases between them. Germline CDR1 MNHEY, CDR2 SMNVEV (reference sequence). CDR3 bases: TGTGCCAGCAGTTTCGGTCTCCCAGATACGCAGTATTTT. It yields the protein CASSFGLPDTQYF.

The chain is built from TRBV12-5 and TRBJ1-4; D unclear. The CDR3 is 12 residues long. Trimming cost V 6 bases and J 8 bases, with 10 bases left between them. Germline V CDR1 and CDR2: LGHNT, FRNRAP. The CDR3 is CASGIEQEKLFF. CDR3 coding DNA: TGTGCTAGTGGGATAGAGCAGGAAAAACTGTTTTTT.

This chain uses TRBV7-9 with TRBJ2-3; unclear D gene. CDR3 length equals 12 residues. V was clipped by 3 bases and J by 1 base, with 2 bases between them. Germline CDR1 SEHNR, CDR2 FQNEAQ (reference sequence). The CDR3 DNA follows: TGTGCCAGCAGCTTGGGCACAGATACGCAGTATTTT. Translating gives CASSLGTDTQYF. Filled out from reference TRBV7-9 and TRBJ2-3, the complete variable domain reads DTGVSQNPRHKITKRGQNVTFRCDPISEHNRLYWYRQTLGQGPEFLTYFQNEAQLEKSRLLSDRFSAERPKGSFSTLEIQRTEQGDSAMYLCASSLGTDTQYFGPGTRLTVL.

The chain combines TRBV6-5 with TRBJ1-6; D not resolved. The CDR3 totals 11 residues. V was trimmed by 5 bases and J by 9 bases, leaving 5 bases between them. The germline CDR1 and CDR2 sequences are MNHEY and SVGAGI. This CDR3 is CASSDFSPLHF. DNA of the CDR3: TGTGCCAGCAGTGATTTTTCACCCCTCCACTTT.

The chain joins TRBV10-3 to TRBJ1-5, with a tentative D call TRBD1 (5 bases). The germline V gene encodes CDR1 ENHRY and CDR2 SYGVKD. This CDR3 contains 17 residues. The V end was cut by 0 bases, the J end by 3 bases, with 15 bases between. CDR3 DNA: TGTGCCATCAGTGAGTCGGGCAGGGAAGGGGCCAATCAGCCCCAGCATTTT. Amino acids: CAISESGREGANQPQHF.

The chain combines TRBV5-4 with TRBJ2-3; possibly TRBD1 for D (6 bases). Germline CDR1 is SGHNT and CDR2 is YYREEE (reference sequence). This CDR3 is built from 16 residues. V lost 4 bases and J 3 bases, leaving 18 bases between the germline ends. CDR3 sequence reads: CASSLPPGQGTDTQYF. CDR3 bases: TGTGCCAGCAGCCTACCTCCGGGTCAGGGGACAGATACGCAGTATTTT.

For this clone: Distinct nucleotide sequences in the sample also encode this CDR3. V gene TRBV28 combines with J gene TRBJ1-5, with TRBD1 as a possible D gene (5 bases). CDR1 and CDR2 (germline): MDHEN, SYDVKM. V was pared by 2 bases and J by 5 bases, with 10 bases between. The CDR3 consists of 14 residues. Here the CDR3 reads CASSLPGSDQPQHF. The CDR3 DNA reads TGTGCCAGCAGTTTACCAGGGTCAGATCAGCCCCAGCATTTT.

The CDR3 region has the DNA TGTGCCATTAGACAGGGGGACGGTGGAAACACCATATATTTT. Translated: CAIRQGDGGNTIYF. V and J are TRBV10-3 and TRBJ1-3; 9 bases match TRBD1. With V trimmed by 9 bases and J by 3 bases, 6 bases remained unmatched. The CDR3 is made up of 14 amino acids. The germline V gene has CDR1 ENHRY and CDR2 SYGVKD.

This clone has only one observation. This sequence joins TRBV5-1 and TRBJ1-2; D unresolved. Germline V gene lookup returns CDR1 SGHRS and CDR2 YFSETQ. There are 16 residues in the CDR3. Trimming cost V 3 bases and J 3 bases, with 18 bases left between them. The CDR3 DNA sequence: TGCGCCAGCAGCTCTGGCGGAGGGAAGGCCGACTATGGCTACACCTTC. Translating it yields CASSSGGGKADYGYTF. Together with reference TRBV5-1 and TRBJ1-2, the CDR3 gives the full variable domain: KAGVTQTPRYLIKTRGQQVTLSCSPISGHRSVSWYQQTPGQGLQFLFEYFSETQRNKGNFPGRFSGRQFSNSRSEMNVSTLELGDSALYLCASSSGGGKADYGYTFGSGTRLTVV.

CDR3: CASGGGSGYTF. In DNA form, the CDR3 reads TGTGCCAGCGGGGGGGGCAGTGGCTACACCTTC. The rearrangement links TRBV2 to TRBJ1-2, with TRBD1 as a possible D gene (6 bases). CDR3 length equals 11 residues. V was trimmed by 8 bases and J by 7 bases, leaving 11 bases between them. Germline CDR1 and CDR2: SNHLY and FYNNEI.

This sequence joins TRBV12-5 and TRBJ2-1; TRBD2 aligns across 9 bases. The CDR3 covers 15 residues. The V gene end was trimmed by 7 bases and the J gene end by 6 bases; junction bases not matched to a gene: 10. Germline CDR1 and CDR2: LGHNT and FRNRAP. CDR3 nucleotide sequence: TGTGCTAGTGCCACTGCTAGCGGGGCGTTCAATGAGCAGTTCTTC. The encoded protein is CASATASGAFNEQFF.

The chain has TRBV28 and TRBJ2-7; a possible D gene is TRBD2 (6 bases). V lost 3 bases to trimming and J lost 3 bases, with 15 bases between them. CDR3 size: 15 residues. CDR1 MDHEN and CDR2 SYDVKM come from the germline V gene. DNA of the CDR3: TGTGCCAGCAGTTTCCTGAAGCCGGGACTCTACGAGCAGTACTTC. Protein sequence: CASSFLKPGLYEQYF.

In nucleotides, the CDR3 is TGTGCCAGCAGGCAGGACAGGGCGGGAACTGAAGCTTTCTTT. It translates to CASRQDRAGTEAFF. This chain connects TRBV7-3 to TRBJ1-1, with 8 bases lining up with TRBD1. This CDR3 region has 14 residues. Trimming removed 6 bases from V and 5 bases from J; junction bases left unmatched: 8. In germline, CDR1 is SGHTA, CDR2 FQGTGA.